This entry lists 22 T cell receptor beta chains sequenced from one sample in a study of blood T cell repertoires in COVID-19. TCRdb keeps only in-frame clones here, not all; method: immunoSEQ multiplex PCR. The sample has about 90,000 clones, 85% to 95% seen once. Sequenced sample: peripheral blood. The receptors were sampled from a woman aged 55-69 years with active COVID-19.

The chain recombines TRBV10-3 with TRBJ1-6; 10 bases match TRBD1. There are 18 residues in the CDR3. Losses at the gene ends were 6 bases for V and 0 bases for J; bases not matched to a gene: 8. CDR1 and CDR2 (germline): ENHRY, SYGVKD. The CDR3 nucleotides read TGTGCCATCAGCGGGGGACAGGGGTCGAGCTCCTATAATTCACCCCTCCACTTT. Its protein is CAISGGQGSSSYNSPLHF.

This chain connects TRBV28 to TRBJ1-5, with D maybe TRBD1 (5 bases). V lost 5 bases to trimming and J lost 7 bases, with 15 bases between them. The CDR3 sequence is 14 residues long. Per the germline V gene, CDR1 is MDHEN and CDR2 is SYDVKM. The CDR3 protein is CASSGGPGGQPQHF. Here the CDR3 DNA reads TGTGCCAGCAGTGGAGGCCCGGGGGGACAGCCCCAGCATTTT.

This chain uses TRBV5-1 with TRBJ2-7; weak D call: TRBD2 (5 bases). CDR1 and CDR2 (germline): SGHRS, YFSETQ. The CDR3 spans 16 residues. V was clipped by 0 bases and J by 5 bases, with 18 bases between them. This CDR3 is CASSLGGSGILDEQYF. For the CDR3, the DNA is TGCGCCAGCAGCTTGGGCGGGTCGGGGATACTCGACGAGCAGTACTTC.

The rearrangement joins TRBV5-1 to TRBJ2-7, with TRBD1 matching over 9 bases. V was pared by 0 bases and J by 2 bases, with 3 bases of the junction left unmatched. The CDR3 runs 15 residues. The germline V gene has CDR1 SGHRS and CDR2 YFSETQ. The CDR3 DNA sequence: TGCGCCAGCAGCTTGGGGGGACAGGGACCCTACGAGCAGTACTTC. Translating it yields CASSLGGQGPYEQYF.

This chain connects TRBV11-2 to TRBJ1-1; weak D call: TRBD1 (5 bases). CDR3 length equals 14 residues. CDR1 and CDR2 from the germline V gene are SGHAT and FQNNGV. Between the trimmed V and J ends, which lost 7 bases and 2 bases, there was a span of 14 bases. In DNA, the CDR3 is TGTGCCAGCAAACAGGCTCGCTTAAACACTGAAGCTTTCTTT. Encoded protein: CASKQARLNTEAFF.

V usage is TRBV7-9 and J usage is TRBJ1-1; TRBD1 might be the D (5 bases). The germline gives CDR1 SEHNR, CDR2 FQNEAQ (reference sequence). V lost 5 bases and J 4 bases, leaving 14 bases between the germline ends. The length of the CDR3 is 14 residues. The CDR3 nucleotides are TGTGCCAGCAGCCTCGAAGGGGTATTCACTGAAGCTTTCTTT. Its protein is CASSLEGVFTEAFF.

Worth noting for this clone: One end of the junction varies from germline; a read error may be responsible. The gene calls are TRBV11-2 and TRBJ2-1; D uncertain. There are 11 residues in the CDR3. In germline, CDR1 is SGHAT, CDR2 FQNNGV. The CDR3 reads CASSFRGGFLF. The CDR3 nucleotides read TGTGCCAGCAGCTTTAGAGGTGGGTTTCTCTTC. The variable domain in full, completed from reference TRBV11-2 and TRBJ2-1, reads EAGVAQSPRYKIIEKRQSVAFWCNPISGHATLYWYQQILGQGPKLLIQFQNNGVVDDSQLPKDRFSAERLKGVDSTLKIQPAKLEDSAVYLCASSFRGGFLFGPGTRLTVL.

The genes are TRBV3-1 (or the pseudogene TRBV3-2) and TRBJ2-3; 14 nucleotides agree with TRBD2. CDR3 length: 17 residues. The trim removed 4 bases at V and 6 bases at J, leaving 9 bases unmatched. The V gene's germline CDR1 is LGHDT and CDR2 YNNKEL (reference sequence). The CDR3 loop reads CASSPGTSGRKRDTQYF. Here the CDR3 DNA reads TGTGCCAGCAGCCCTGGGACTAGCGGGAGAAAGAGGGATACGCAGTATTTT.

V usage is TRBV12-3 or TRBV12-4 and J usage is TRBJ1-1; D gene unclear. The CDR3 extends over 13 amino acids. V gave up 2 bases and J gave up 5 bases, with 9 bases separating them. The CDR3 protein is CASSLLESTEAFF. CDR3 nucleotides: TGTGCCAGCAGTTTACTAGAGTCTACTGAAGCTTTCTTT.

The chain combines TRBV10-3 with TRBJ1-5; weak D call: TRBD1 (5 bases). V was cut by 5 bases and J by 6 bases, with 11 bases left in between. Germline assignment: CDR1 ENHRY and CDR2 SYGVKD. This CDR3 comprises 13 residues. The CDR3, as DNA: TGTGCCATCAGTCAGGGTTCTACTCAGCCCCAGCATTTT. This codes for CAISQGSTQPQHF.

The chain has TRBV7-9 and TRBJ2-5, with 9 bases matching TRBD1. Germline V gene data show CDR1 as SEHNR and CDR2 as FQNEAQ (reference sequence). V gave up 4 bases and J gave up 2 bases; unmatched junction bases: 5. This CDR3 region has 15 residues. This CDR3 is CASSSRDRVQETQYF. The CDR3, as DNA: TGTGCCAGCAGCTCCCGGGACAGGGTGCAAGAGACCCAGTACTTC.

The chain uses TRBV27 and TRBJ2-2, with 9 bases aligning to TRBD1. The V gene end was trimmed by 6 bases and the J gene end by 3 bases; junction bases not matched to a gene: 5. CDR1 is MNHEY, CDR2 SMNVEV, per germline (reference sequence). This CDR3 is 15 amino acids long. DNA for the CDR3: TGTGCCAGCAGGGAGGGACAGGGCGACACCGGGGAGCTGTTTTTT. This translates into CASREGQGDTGELFF.

The chain couples TRBV6-5 to TRBJ1-1; TRBD1 is a possible D gene (5 bases). Looked up from germline, CDR1 is MNHEY and CDR2 is SVGAGI. The CDR3 sequence is 12 residues long. The germline V and J ends were trimmed by 6 bases and 6 bases, with 11 bases remaining between them. Here the CDR3 reads CASSARGSEAFF. DNA for the CDR3: TGTGCCAGCAGCGCTAGGGGCTCTGAAGCTTTCTTT.

The chain combines TRBV5-1 with TRBJ1-2; no definite D call. Germline CDR1 SGHRS, CDR2 YFSETQ. CDR3 size: 15 residues. With 5 bases removed from V and 2 bases from J, the gap between germline ends came to 16 bases. This CDR3 reads CASSQNVALNYGYTF. CDR3 sequence (DNA): TGCGCCAGCAGTCAGAATGTAGCTTTGAACTATGGCTACACCTTC.

This chain links TRBV6-5 with TRBJ1-1; the D gene is possibly TRBD1 (6 bases). The CDR3 runs to 14 residues. The V end was cut by 5 bases, the J end by 3 bases, with 13 bases between. Germline V gene sequence: CDR1 MNHEY, CDR2 SVGAGI. For the CDR3, the DNA is TGTGCCAGCAGTCCAGACAGGTCTTACACTGAAGCTTTCTTT. It specifies CASSPDRSYTEAFF.

The chain joins TRBV27 to TRBJ1-2, with TRBD1 identical over 7 bases. J was trimmed by 7 bases and V by 5 bases; bases with no gene match: 7. The CDR3 has 13 residues. Germline V gene lookup returns CDR1 MNHEY and CDR2 SMNVEV (reference sequence). CDR3 nucleotide sequence: TGTGCCAGCAGTCTACAGGGGTTTAGTGGCTACACCTTC. It is translated as CASSLQGFSGYTF.

This sequence joins TRBV28 and TRBJ2-1; maybe TRBD1 (5 bases). V lost 3 bases and J lost 12, with 18 bases in between. CDR1 and CDR2 (germline): MDHEN, SYDVKM. This CDR3 comprises 14 residues. The CDR3 bases are TGTGCCAGCAGTTTCCAGGGTGTAGGGGTAGGGCAGTTCTTC. This gives the protein CASSFQGVGVGQFF. Combining the CDR3 with reference TRBV28 and TRBJ2-1 gives the whole variable domain DVKVTQSSRYLVKRTGEKVFLECVQDMDHENMFWYRQDPGLGLRLIYFSYDVKMKEKGDIPEGYSVSREKKERFSLILESASTNQTSMYLCASSFQGVGVGQFFGPGTRLTVL.

This sequence joins TRBV5-1 and TRBJ1-4, with TRBD1 identical over 8 bases. The V gene end was trimmed by 3 bases and the J gene end by 7 bases; junction bases not matched to a gene: 5. Germline V CDR1 and CDR2: SGHRS, YFSETQ. The CDR3 extends over 14 amino acids. CDR3 DNA sequence: TGCGCCAGCAGCTCAGGGGGCCAGGGTGAAAAACTGTTTTTT. This gives the protein CASSSGGQGEKLFF.

The V and J genes are TRBV27 and TRBJ1-5; the D is unclear. Trimming took off 0 bases at V and 10 bases at J, with 10 bases between the two ends. The CDR3 spans 13 residues. The germline V gene has CDR1 MNHEY and CDR2 SMNVEV (reference sequence). The CDR3 spells CASSLSRQTPQHF. DNA of the CDR3: TGTGCCAGCAGTTTATCAAGACAAACACCCCAGCATTTT.

This clone appeared a single time. The chain has TRBV18 and TRBJ2-3, with 14 bases aligning to TRBD2. This CDR3 has 18 amino acids. Germline V gene data show CDR1 as KGHSH and CDR2 as LQKENI. Trimming took 3 bases from V and 4 from J; bases not matched to a gene: 9. The DNA for the CDR3 is TGTGCCAGCTCACCTCCGGGACTAGCGGGAGTTTCGGCAGATACGCAGTATTTT. Its translation is CASSPPGLAGVSADTQYF. The variable domain in full, with the rest retrieved from reference TRBV18 and TRBJ2-3, is NAGVMQNPRHLVRRRGQEARLRCSPMKGHSHVYWYRQLPEEGLKFMVYLQKENIIDESGMPKERFSAEFPKEGPSILRIQQVVRGDSAAYFCASSPPGLAGVSADTQYFGPGTRLTVL.

The V gene is TRBV2, the J gene TRBJ2-2, with TRBD1 matching 10 bases. J was trimmed by 7 bases and V by 6 bases; bases with no gene match: 8. Per the germline V gene, CDR1 is SNHLY and CDR2 is FYNNEI. This CDR3 spans 15 amino acids. The CDR3 sequence is CASSGDRGQGGELFF. CDR3 DNA: TGTGCCAGCAGCGGCGACAGGGGGCAGGGCGGGGAGCTGTTTTTT.

The chain uses TRBV5-1 and TRBJ2-3, with TRBD2 matching over 15 bases. Unmatched junction bases numbered 3, after V lost 2 bases and J lost 2 bases. The CDR3 is made up of 17 amino acids. The germline V gene encodes CDR1 SGHRS and CDR2 YFSETQ. The CDR3 region has the DNA TGCGCCAGCAGCTTCGGGACTAGCGGGGGGCTCACAGATACGCAGTATTTT. Translation gives CASSFGTSGGLTDTQYF.